This TCR beta chain was identified in a study of CD8+ T cells in alopecia areata. The study, taken as a whole, reports: Sharing of TCRs across patients appeared less clear than in mice, possibly for HLA-related reasons. Compared with normal scalp, lesional scalp had higher clonality and more expanded CD8+ clones. Expanded CD8+ clones among the top 100, and scalp clonality, were significantly decreased by tofacitinib.

RNA, once extracted, was reverse transcribed into cDNA for use as the sequencing template. Some clones are missing from TCRdb's copy, which holds only in-frame ones; the method was immunoSEQ multiplex PCR. The repertoire holds roughly 110,000 clones, around 84% seen once, with under 25% in the top ten. V lost 4 bases to trimming and J lost 5 bases; unmatched junction nucleotides: 4. The CDR3 extends over 14 amino acids. Germline V gene sequence: CDR1 PRHDT, CDR2 FYEKMQ (reference sequence). Points on this clone: Its antigen is not known.

Specified treatment: oral pan-JAK inhibitor, 5-10 mg twice daily. Obtained from alopecia areata patients were lesional scalp punch biopsies along with peripheral blood. The sample in question was CD8+ T cells sorted from blood, obtained at week 24, from a patient treated with tofacitinib. The chain is built from TRBV13 and TRBJ2-1; 8 bases are a match to TRBD1. The sequence derives from a human donor with alopecia areata. CDR3 coding DNA: TGTGCCAGCAGCTCGGACAGGGAACACAATGAGCAGTTCTTC. This translates into CASSSDREHNEQFF. Combining the CDR3 with reference TRBV13 and TRBJ2-1 gives the whole variable domain AAGVIQSPRHLIKEKRETATLKCYPIPRHDTVYWYQQGPGQDPQFLISFYEKMQSDKGSIPDRFSAQQFSDYHSELNMSSLELGDSALYFCASSSDREHNEQFFGPGTRLTVL.